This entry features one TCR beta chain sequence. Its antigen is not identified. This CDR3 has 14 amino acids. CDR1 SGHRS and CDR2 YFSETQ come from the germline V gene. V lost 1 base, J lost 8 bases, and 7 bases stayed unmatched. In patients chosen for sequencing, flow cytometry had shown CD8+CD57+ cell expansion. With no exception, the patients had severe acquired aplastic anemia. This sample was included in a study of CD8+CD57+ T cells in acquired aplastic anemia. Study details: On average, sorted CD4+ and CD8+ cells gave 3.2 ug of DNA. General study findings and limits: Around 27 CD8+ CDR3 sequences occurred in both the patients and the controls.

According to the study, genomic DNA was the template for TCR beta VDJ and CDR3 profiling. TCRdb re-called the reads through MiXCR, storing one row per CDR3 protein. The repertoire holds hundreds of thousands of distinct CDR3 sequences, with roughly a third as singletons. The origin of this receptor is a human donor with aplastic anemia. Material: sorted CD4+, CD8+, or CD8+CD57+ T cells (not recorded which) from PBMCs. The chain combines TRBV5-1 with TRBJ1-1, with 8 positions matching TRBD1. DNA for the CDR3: TGCGCCAGCAGCTTGTTTTGGGACAGGCAAGAAGCTTTCTTT. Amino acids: CASSLFWDRQEAFF.